Included here is one TCR beta chain sequence, with context. Antigen: not known. The entirety of the isolated RNA underwent reverse transcription, so expressed TCRB transcripts were sequenced. Some clones are missing from TCRdb's copy, which holds only in-frame ones; the method was immunoSEQ multiplex PCR. The sample gives hundreds of thousands of clones, around a sixth of which show up once; more than 0.08% is in the top ten. This specimen comes from a study of beta chain features in type 1 diabetes. Whole-study findings and limits: TCRB rearrangement may or may not be influenced by HLA type; here this remained unresolved. Across patients, naive, central memory and Treg TCRB repertoires exhibited apparently greater similarity than was observed across healthy donors.

The receptor comes from a young man in good health. The sequencing input was naive CD4+ T cells from blood.

The CDR3 bases are TGTGCCAGCAGCCTGGATCAAAATGAGCAGTTCTTC. As protein: CASSLDQNEQFF. This chain joins TRBV5-5 and TRBJ2-1; D is ambiguous. The V and J ends lost 4 bases and 7 bases respectively, with 9 bases between them. The CDR3 is 12 amino acids. Germline CDR1 reads SGHKS; CDR2 reads YYEKEE (reference sequence). The whole variable domain, filled in from reference TRBV5-5 and TRBJ2-1, reads DAGVTQSPTHLIKTRGQQVTLRCSPISGHKSVSWYQQVLGQGPQFIFQYYEKEERGRGNFPDRFSARQFPNYSSELNVNALLLGDSALYLCASSLDQNEQFFGPGTRLTVL.